This T cell receptor beta chain is from a study of type 1 regulatory T cells. On the study more broadly: T-allo10 is an in vitro-generated, Tr1-enriched CD4 T cell product specific for alloantigen.

Germline CDR1 reads MNHNS; CDR2 reads SASEGT. Trimming took 7 bases from V and 7 from J; bases not matched to a gene: 6. The CDR3 has 12 residues. One entry per CDR3 protein results from TCRdb running MiXCR on the reads. The sample has 88,000 or so distinct CDR3 sequences; around 30% are singletons. The V gene is TRBV6-1, the J gene TRBJ2-7; 8 positions agree with TRBD2. The specimen was CD4+ T cells, either the whole sample or a sorted fraction (not recorded which). The receptor was isolated from a human donor in good health. For the CDR3, the DNA is TGTGCCAGCACGGGGGGGCTGGGGGAGCAGTACTTC. It encodes CASTGGLGEQYF.